A single sample is the source of the 27 T cell receptor beta chains below, sequenced in a study of blood T cell repertoires in COVID-19. TCRdb keeps only in-frame clones here, not all; method: immunoSEQ multiplex PCR. The data hold 180,000 or so clones, with approximately 89% observed a single time. Input material: peripheral blood. These receptors came from a woman aged 55-75 years with acute or convalescent COVID-19.

The count of this clone is one. The gene calls are TRBV28 and TRBJ1-5; D might be TRBD1 (5 bases). Germline V gene sequence: CDR1 MDHEN, CDR2 SYDVKM. The CDR3 length is 12 residues. V lost 6 bases, J lost 7 bases, and 10 bases lay in between. CDR3 sequence reads: CASSKDNQPQHF. The CDR3 nucleotides read TGTGCCAGCAGCAAGGACAACCAGCCCCAGCATTTT.

In this sample, this clone turned up a few times. The rearrangement links TRBV7-9 to TRBJ1-5; 7 bases are a match to TRBD1. The CDR3 loop spans 14 amino acids. Germline V gives CDR1 SEHNR, CDR2 FQNEAQ (reference sequence). The junction had 5 bases not matched to a gene; V was cut back by 5 bases and J by 4 bases. The CDR3 nucleotides read TGTGCCAGCAGCCCCCTGACAGGGAATCAGCCCCAGCATTTT. Its protein is CASSPLTGNQPQHF.

V is TRBV12-3 or TRBV12-4 and J is TRBJ1-2; 8 bases are a match to TRBD1. The junction had 3 bases not matched to a gene; V was cut back by 5 bases and J by 4 bases. The CDR3 has 13 amino acids. The CDR3 DNA sequence: TGTGCCAGCAGTCTGGGACAGGTCTATGGCTACACCTTC. Translating it yields CASSLGQVYGYTF.

V usage is TRBV10-3 and J usage is TRBJ2-2; 7 bases line up with TRBD1. Losses at the gene ends were 3 bases for V and 7 bases for J; bases not matched to a gene: 5. Looked up from germline, CDR1 is ENHRY and CDR2 is SYGVKD. The CDR3 is made up of 14 amino acids. The DNA for the CDR3 is TGTGCCATCAGTGAAATAGCAGGGGGCGGGGAGCTGTTTTTT. Its protein product is CAISEIAGGGELFF.

The gene calls are TRBV19 and TRBJ2-1, with D hard to call. The germline V and J ends were trimmed by 2 bases and 0 bases, with 11 bases remaining between them. Germline lookup yields CDR1 LNHDA and CDR2 SQIVND (reference sequence). This CDR3 region has 16 residues. The CDR3 bases are TGTGCCAGTAGTATATATGGCGGCAGCTCCTACAATGAGCAGTTCTTC. It specifies CASSIYGGSSYNEQFF.

The gene calls are TRBV19 and TRBJ2-1; D not certain. The CDR3 sequence is 13 residues long. Germline V gene lookup returns CDR1 LNHDA and CDR2 SQIVND (reference sequence). Trimming stripped 5 bases from V and 9 bases from J, with 14 bases between. The CDR3 nucleotides read TGTGCCAGTAGTTTCGCCGGTGTCACTGAGCAGTTCTTC. Translation: CASSFAGVTEQFF.

J is TRBJ1-1 and V is TRBV20-1; D possibly corresponds to TRBD1 (6 bases). The CDR3 is 14 amino acids. Trimming took off 3 bases at V and 1 base at J, with 12 bases between the two ends. Germline V gene data show CDR1 as DFQATT and CDR2 as SNEGSKA (reference sequence). In DNA form, the CDR3 reads TGCAGTGCTAGTCGTGGGACAACGAACACTGAAGCTTTCTTT. As protein: CSASRGTTNTEAFF.

This clone was detected only once. The gene calls are TRBV29-1 and TRBJ2-6; D possibly corresponds to TRBD1 (6 bases). Germline-derived CDR1 and CDR2 are SQVTM and ANQGSEA. This CDR3 contains 14 residues. V was trimmed by 5 bases and J by 1 base, leaving 9 bases between them. CDR3 sequence: CSVPRGSGANVLTF. Here the CDR3 DNA reads TGCAGCGTTCCTAGGGGGTCTGGGGCCAACGTCCTGACTTTC.

This clone was observed a single time. The rearrangement links TRBV19 to TRBJ2-1; perhaps TRBD2 as D (6 bases). Germline V gene lookup returns CDR1 LNHDA and CDR2 SQIVND (reference sequence). The CDR3 has 13 amino acids. Deletions cut 3 bases from V and 8 bases from J, with 11 bases between. CDR3 coding DNA: TGTGCCAGTAGTATGCTCACGGGGGATGAGCAGTTCTTC. This gives the protein CASSMLTGDEQFF.

The chain employs TRBV9 and TRBJ2-1; no clear D gene. CDR1 and CDR2 (germline): SGDLS, YYNGEE. There are 14 residues in the CDR3. The V and J ends lost 0 bases and 9 bases respectively, with 13 bases between them. Written as DNA, the CDR3 is TGTGCCAGCAGCGTAGAGGCTCTAGTGGGTGAGCAGTTCTTC. Translation gives CASSVEALVGEQFF.

J is TRBJ1-4 and V is TRBV19, with 7 positions matching TRBD1. The CDR3 is 14 residues long. Per the germline V gene, CDR1 is LNHDA and CDR2 is SQIVND (reference sequence). V gave up 4 bases and J gave up 6 bases; unmatched junction bases: 5. CDR3 nucleotide sequence: TGTGCCAGTAGTAAAACAGGGGTGGATGAAAAACTGTTTTTT. This codes for CASSKTGVDEKLFF.

This chain joins TRBV6-5 and TRBJ1-6; D not resolved. The germline V gene encodes CDR1 MNHEY and CDR2 SVGAGI. The CDR3 runs 14 residues. Deletions cut 10 bases from V and 7 bases from J, with 17 bases between. The CDR3 loop reads CATTGWGENSPLHF. CDR3 in DNA: TGTGCCACCACGGGGTGGGGAGAGAATTCACCCCTCCACTTT.

This clone was found once. The rearrangement joins TRBV5-1 to TRBJ1-5, with a possible D match to TRBD1 (6 bases). Trimming shortened V by 2 bases and J by 4 bases, and 19 bases separated the two germline ends. Germline lookup yields CDR1 SGHRS and CDR2 YFSETQ. The CDR3 is 17 residues long. The CDR3 nucleotides are TGCGCCAGCAGCTTACTTCCAGGGGCCTTGAGGAATCAGCCCCAGCATTTT. This sequence encodes CASSLLPGALRNQPQHF.

The genes are TRBV30 and TRBJ1-6; D is undetermined. The CDR3 spans 15 residues. Looked up from germline, CDR1 is GTSNPN and CDR2 is SVGIG (reference sequence). V lost 0 bases, J lost 0 bases, and 6 bases lay in between. CDR3 sequence reads: CAWSVISSYNSPLHF. In DNA, the CDR3 is TGTGCCTGGAGTGTAATTAGCTCCTATAATTCACCCCTCCACTTT.

The rearrangement uses TRBV5-1 and TRBJ1-5; 9 nucleotides match TRBD1. The trim removed 4 bases at V and 0 bases at J, leaving 5 bases unmatched. CDR1 is SGHRS and CDR2 is YFSETQ in the germline V gene. The CDR3 is 16 residues long. As DNA, the CDR3 is TGCGCCAGCAGCCCGGGACAGGGTGGTAGCAATCAGCCCCAGCATTTT. This sequence encodes CASSPGQGGSNQPQHF.

This chain links TRBV7-9 with TRBJ1-1; unclear D gene. Deletions cut 7 bases from V and 2 bases from J, with 14 bases between. The length of the CDR3 is 14 residues. The V gene's germline CDR1 is SEHNR and CDR2 FQNEAQ (reference sequence). The CDR3 bases are TGTGCCAGCATCCGTGGACGGGAAAACACTGAAGCTTTCTTT. It translates to CASIRGRENTEAFF.

The chain links TRBV28 to TRBJ1-2; D is possibly TRBD1 (5 bases). The CDR3 sequence is 13 residues long. The germline CDR1 and CDR2 sequences are MDHEN and SYDVKM. V lost 7 bases and J 7 bases, leaving 16 bases between the germline ends. In DNA, the CDR3 is TGTGCCAGCACGCGGGGACTAGCTTCTGGCTACACCTTC. The encoded protein is CASTRGLASGYTF.

The table lists this clone with a count of one. This chain joins TRBV20-1 and TRBJ1-1, with unresolved D. Between the trimmed V and J ends, which lost 4 bases and 8 bases, there was a span of 11 bases. This CDR3 contains 11 residues. CDR1 is DFQATT and CDR2 is SNEGSKA in the germline V gene (reference sequence). The CDR3 loop is CSATSGLEAFF. In DNA, the CDR3 is TGCAGTGCTACCTCAGGACTCGAAGCTTTCTTT.

This chain links TRBV29-1 with TRBJ1-2; 9 positions match TRBD1. V lost 5 bases to trimming and J lost 3 bases; unmatched junction nucleotides: 4. Germline V lookup: CDR1 SQVTM, CDR2 ANQGSEA. The CDR3 runs to 13 residues. In DNA, the CDR3 is TGCAGCGTTAAAACAGGGGGCGACTATGGCTACACCTTC. This translates into CSVKTGGDYGYTF.

The chain recombines TRBV19 with TRBJ1-2; unclear D gene. V dropped 8 bases and J dropped 5 bases, with 21 bases sitting between them. This CDR3 has 15 residues. Germline-derived CDR1 and CDR2 are LNHDA and SQIVND (reference sequence). The CDR3 nucleotides are TGTGCCAGTCGCCCGATAAACAGTAATGGGTATGGCTACACCTTC. Translating gives CASRPINSNGYGYTF.

V usage is TRBV4-2 and J usage is TRBJ1-1; tentatively, D is TRBD1 (6 bases). The CDR3 extends over 17 amino acids. V lost 4 bases and J lost 0, with 18 bases in between. Germline values: CDR1 LGHNA, CDR2 YNFKEQ. As DNA, the CDR3 is TGTGCCAGCAGCCCATCACAAAGGGGGAAGGTGAACACTGAAGCTTTCTTT. It is translated as CASSPSQRGKVNTEAFF.

The chain joins TRBV27 to TRBJ1-2; D ambiguous. The germline V gene encodes CDR1 MNHEY and CDR2 SMNVEV (reference sequence). The CDR3 covers 13 residues. V lost 3 bases and J lost 4, with 9 bases in between. The CDR3 sequence: CASSFSGSYGYTF. CDR3 DNA: TGTGCCAGCAGTTTTTCGGGGAGCTATGGCTACACCTTC.

The chain couples TRBV5-5 to TRBJ1-4, with 10 positions matching TRBD1. The CDR3 has 14 amino acids. From germline, CDR1 is SGHKS and CDR2 YYEKEE (reference sequence). With V trimmed by 3 bases and J by 8 bases, 4 bases remained unmatched. CDR3 in amino acids: CASSSDRGGEKLFF. The CDR3 coding sequence is TGTGCCAGCAGCTCGGACAGGGGGGGAGAAAAACTGTTTTTT. The full variable domain, with the rest looked up from reference TRBV5-5 and TRBJ1-4, is DAGVTQSPTHLIKTRGQQVTLRCSPISGHKSVSWYQQVLGQGPQFIFQYYEKEERGRGNFPDRFSARQFPNYSSELNVNALLLGDSALYLCASSSDRGGEKLFFGSGTQLSVL.

The gene calls are TRBV10-3 and TRBJ2-1; D unresolved. This CDR3 is 15 amino acids long. Trimming removed 6 bases from V and 7 bases from J, with 19 bases in between. CDR1 and CDR2 from the germline V gene are ENHRY and SYGVKD. The CDR3 nucleotides are TGTGCCATCAGCAACTCTAGTGTCCTGAGTAATGAGCAGTTCTTC. It is translated as CAISNSSVLSNEQFF.

In its sample, this clone was seen once. The chain combines TRBV3-1 (or the pseudogene TRBV3-2) with TRBJ2-2, with unresolved D. The V gene's germline CDR1 is LGHDT and CDR2 YNNKEL (reference sequence). The V end lost 4 bases, the J end lost 4 bases, and 10 bases lay between the germline ends. The CDR3 has 14 residues. CDR3 sequence reads: CASSPRVGTGELFF. As DNA, the CDR3 is TGTGCCAGCAGCCCTCGGGTTGGCACCGGGGAGCTGTTTTTT.

This clone was recorded once. The J gene is TRBJ2-1, the V gene TRBV6-5; 9 bases agree with TRBD2. Germline CDR1 and CDR2: MNHEY and SVGAGI. The CDR3 is 14 amino acids. The V segment lost 4 bases and the J segment 9 bases; nucleotides outside the gene matches: 7. CDR3 sequence reads: CASSFSGSQSEQFF. CDR3 sequence (DNA): TGTGCCAGCAGTTTTAGCGGGAGCCAGAGTGAGCAGTTCTTC.

The gene calls are TRBV5-1 and TRBJ1-6; the D gene is possibly TRBD1 (5 bases). The CDR3 is made up of 13 amino acids. V lost 5 bases and J 10 bases, leaving 13 bases between the germline ends. CDR1 and CDR2 from the germline V gene are SGHRS and YFSETQ. Here the CDR3 reads CASRQGRESPLHF. CDR3 in DNA: TGCGCCAGCAGGCAGGGTCGCGAATCACCCCTCCACTTT. Full variable domain (missing parts from reference TRBV5-1 and TRBJ1-6): KAGVTQTPRYLIKTRGQQVTLSCSPISGHRSVSWYQQTPGQGLQFLFEYFSETQRNKGNFPGRFSGRQFSNSRSEMNVSTLELGDSALYLCASRQGRESPLHFGNGTRLTVT.